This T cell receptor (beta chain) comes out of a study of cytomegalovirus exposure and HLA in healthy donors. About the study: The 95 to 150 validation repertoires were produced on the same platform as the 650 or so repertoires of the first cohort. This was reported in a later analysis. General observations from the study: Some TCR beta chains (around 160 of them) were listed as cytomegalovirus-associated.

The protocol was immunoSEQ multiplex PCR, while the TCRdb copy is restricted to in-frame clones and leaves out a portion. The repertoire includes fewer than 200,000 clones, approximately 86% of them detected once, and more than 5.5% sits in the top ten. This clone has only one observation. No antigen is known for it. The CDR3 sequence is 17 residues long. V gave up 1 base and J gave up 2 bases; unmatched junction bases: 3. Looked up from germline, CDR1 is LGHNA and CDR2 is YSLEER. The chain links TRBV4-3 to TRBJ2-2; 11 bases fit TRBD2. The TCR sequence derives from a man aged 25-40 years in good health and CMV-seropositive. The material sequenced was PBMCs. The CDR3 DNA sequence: TGCGCCAGCAGCCAAGTAGCGGGGGGGCGAAACACCGGGGAGCTGTTTTTT. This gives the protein CASSQVAGGRNTGELFF.